This TCR beta chain originates from a study of T cells in Graves' hyperthyroidism and ophthalmopathy. No ophthalmopathy progression within 18 months constituted stable Graves' hyperthyroidism. Patients with uncontrolled infections, other autoimmune diseases, pregnancy or lactation were excluded. Amplification of TCR beta CDR3 regions used RNA as the template. In the first-round RT-PCR of the TCR CDR3, the HTBI primer set was used. MiXCR was run by TCRdb on the multiplex PCR reads, yielding one entry per CDR3 protein. The sample consists of just over 550,000 distinct CDR3 sequences, around 45% of them appearing once. The V end was cut by 6 bases, the J end by 2 bases, with 10 bases between. The CDR3 consists of 13 residues. Germline V gives CDR1 SNHLY, CDR2 FYNNEI.

This chain uses TRBV2 with TRBJ1-1; D ambiguous. This clonotype was obtained from a young woman with Graves' hyperthyroidism. Sequencing used peripheral blood or thyroid tissue (not recorded which). The CDR3 DNA is TGTGCCAGCAGGGGAGACCAAAACACTGAAGCTTTCTTT. Amino acids: CASRGDQNTEAFF.